Following are 5 T cell receptor beta chains from one sample sequenced in a study of technical replicates of blood from a handful of donors. Assay: immunoSEQ multiplex PCR; the TCRdb copy retains only in-frame clones and omits some. Of around 83,000 clones listed, approximately 90% were seen once; the top ten hold more than 0.2%. The source material was T cells isolated from PBMCs. Source of these receptors: a human donor in good health.

This chain joins TRBV2 and TRBJ2-7, with D uncertain. In germline, CDR1 is SNHLY, CDR2 FYNNEI. CDR3 length: 12 residues. V was pared by 0 bases and J by 6 bases, with 6 bases between. DNA of the CDR3: TGTGCCAGCAGTGAAGCGACGGGCGAGCAGTACTTC. Protein: CASSEATGEQYF.

CDR3 residues: CASSVGEGTPLNNEQFF. The CDR3 DNA sequence: TGTGCCAGCAGTGTGGGGGAAGGGACTCCCTTAAACAATGAGCAGTTCTTC. The V gene is TRBV2, the J gene TRBJ2-1; tentative D call: TRBD2 (6 bases). CDR3 length equals 17 residues. Germline V CDR1 and CDR2: SNHLY, FYNNEI. V gave up 4 bases and J gave up 5 bases, with 21 bases separating them.

V and J are TRBV5-8 and TRBJ1-5; 7 nucleotides match TRBD1. The junction had 7 bases not matched to a gene; V was cut back by 1 base and J by 3 bases. CDR3 length: 16 amino acids. CDR1 is SGHTS, CDR2 YDEGEE, per germline. CDR3 loop: CASSLYQGDINQPQHF. DNA for the CDR3: TGTGCCAGCAGCTTGTACCAGGGGGATATCAATCAGCCCCAGCATTTT.

This chain uses TRBV5-4 with TRBJ2-1; D may be TRBD1 (6 bases). The CDR3 contains 14 residues. V was trimmed by 4 bases and J by 4 bases, leaving 12 bases between them. CDR1 is SGHNT, CDR2 YYREEE, per germline (reference sequence). CDR3 loop: CASSQGQLYNEQFF. The CDR3 bases are TGTGCCAGCAGCCAAGGACAGCTTTACAATGAGCAGTTCTTC. Variable domain in full (rest from reference TRBV5-4 and TRBJ2-1): ETGVTQSPTHLIKTRGQQVTLRCSSQSGHNTVSWYQQALGQGPQFIFQYYREEENGRGNFPPRFSGLQFPNYSSELNVNALELDDSALYLCASSQGQLYNEQFFGPGTRLTVL.

V is TRBV19 and J is TRBJ2-2, with TRBD2 identical over 7 bases. With 7 bases clipped from V and 7 bases from J, the junction kept 21 bases outside the gene matches. From germline, CDR1 is LNHDA and CDR2 SQIVND (reference sequence). The CDR3 spans 18 residues. CDR3 amino acids: CASIGSGGGRTLGGELFF. CDR3 nucleotides: TGTGCCAGTATCGGGTCGGGTGGCGGGAGAACCCTAGGCGGGGAGCTGTTTTTT.